The 32 T cell receptor beta chains reported below all come from one sample, sequenced in a study of T cell changes during pregnancy in multiple sclerosis. This table comes from immunoSEQ multiplex PCR, and its TCRdb copy is limited to in-frame clones, with some not included. The top ten clones hold 2.5% of a sample with 84,000 or so clones, roughly 93% of them seen once. Specimen: peripheral blood, collected in the third trimester of pregnancy. Receptors were obtained from a female donor with multiple sclerosis, enrolled in a pregnancy study.

This CDR3 is CASSITALSTAGEKLFF. CDR3 nucleotide sequence: TGTGCCAGTAGTATAACAGCTCTCTCAACCGCTGGGGAAAAACTGTTTTTT. The J gene is TRBJ1-4, the V gene TRBV19; D unresolved. Trimming removed 2 bases from V and 8 bases from J, with 21 bases in between. The CDR3 spans 17 residues. The germline V gene has CDR1 LNHDA and CDR2 SQIVND (reference sequence).

V is TRBV12-5 and J is TRBJ1-1; TRBD1 is a possible D gene (5 bases). The V end was cut by 8 bases, the J end by 5 bases, with 21 bases between. The CDR3 sequence is 15 residues long. Germline values: CDR1 LGHNT, CDR2 FRNRAP. The CDR3 spells CASSPWEGMETEAFF. In DNA form, the CDR3 reads TGTGCTAGTTCCCCGTGGGAGGGGATGGAAACTGAAGCTTTCTTT.

The chain recombines TRBV5-8 with TRBJ1-6; no clear D gene. Germline V CDR1 and CDR2: SGHTS, YDEGEE. This CDR3 spans 14 amino acids. The V end lost 0 bases, the J end lost 6 bases, and 7 bases lay between the germline ends. CDR3 bases: TGTGCCAGCAGCTTGGGTCCGGTTAATTCACCCCTCCACTTT. It yields the protein CASSLGPVNSPLHF.

A single count supports this clone. The V call is TRBV5-6, the J call TRBJ2-4; 8 bases align to TRBD1. After removal of 1 base from V and 7 bases from J, the junction contained 7 bases not matched to a gene. The CDR3 consists of 15 residues. Looked up from germline, CDR1 is SGHDT and CDR2 is YYEEEE. CDR3 DNA sequence: TGTGCCAGCAGCTTGCGCGGGACAGGACGGAACATTCAGTACTTC. This encodes CASSLRGTGRNIQYF. The full variable domain, completed using reference TRBV5-6 and TRBJ2-4, is DAGVTQSPTHLIKTRGQQVTLRCSPKSGHDTVSWYQQALGQGPQFIFQYYEEEERQRGNFPDRFSGHQFPNYSSELNVNALLLGDSALYLCASSLRGTGRNIQYFGAGTRLSVL.

V and J are TRBV27 and TRBJ2-1, with 7 bases aligning to TRBD1. This CDR3 is 14 amino acids long. J gave up 4 bases and V 2 bases, and 2 bases lay outside the gene matches. Germline V lookup: CDR1 MNHEY, CDR2 SMNVEV (reference sequence). In DNA, the CDR3 is TGTGCCAGCAGTTTAGGGACAGTATACAATGAGCAGTTCTTC. Translation: CASSLGTVYNEQFF.

The J gene is TRBJ1-3, the V gene TRBV12-5, with a weak D call TRBD1 (5 bases). The CDR3 totals 15 residues. CDR1 is LGHNT and CDR2 is FRNRAP in the germline V gene. V was trimmed by 3 bases and J by 0 bases, leaving 9 bases between them. The CDR3 sequence is CASGFQGLSGNTIYF. The CDR3 nucleotides read TGTGCTAGTGGTTTTCAGGGCCTCTCTGGAAACACCATATATTTT.

V gene TRBV14 combines with J gene TRBJ1-4; D is undetermined. The CDR3 length is 14 residues. Per germline, CDR1 SGHDN and CDR2 FVKESK. Deletions cut 4 bases from V and 7 bases from J, with 13 bases between. The CDR3 nucleotides read TGTGCCAGCAGCCCCGGGTTTTTTGGTGAAAAACTGTTTTTT. This translates into CASSPGFFGEKLFF.

In DNA, the CDR3 is TGTGCCAGCAGCGCAGGCATCAAACAGGGATATGAGCAGTTCTTC. Translating gives CASSAGIKQGYEQFF. This chain uses TRBV7-6 with TRBJ2-1; D possibly corresponds to TRBD1 (6 bases). Per the germline V gene, CDR1 is SGHVS and CDR2 is FNYEAQ. The CDR3 has 15 residues. V was shortened by 5 bases and J by 8 bases, with 19 bases between the two germline ends.

CDR3 protein: CASSSDRVNYEQYF. The CDR3, as DNA: TGTGCCAGCAGCTCTGACAGGGTTAACTACGAGCAGTACTTC. The chain links TRBV7-6 to TRBJ2-7, with 7 bases identical to TRBD1. J was trimmed by 3 bases and V by 4 bases; bases with no gene match: 6. Per the germline V gene, CDR1 is SGHVS and CDR2 is FNYEAQ. The CDR3 extends over 14 amino acids.

The chain carries TRBV10-1 and TRBJ1-1; D remains ambiguous. With 6 bases removed from V and 5 bases from J, the gap between germline ends came to 13 bases. The CDR3 consists of 13 residues. In germline, CDR1 is WNHNN, CDR2 SYGVQD (reference sequence). In nucleotides, the CDR3 is TGCGCCAGCAGGGAGGACTTCTCAACTGAAGCTTTCTTT. Protein sequence: CASREDFSTEAFF.

The chain employs TRBV5-1 and TRBJ2-2; D not certain. Germline V gives CDR1 SGHRS, CDR2 YFSETQ. V lost 3 bases and J lost 2, with 11 bases in between. This CDR3 comprises 15 residues. The CDR3 coding sequence is TGCGCCAGCAGCTCTTATTCCAGAAACACCGGGGAGCTGTTTTTT. Translated: CASSSYSRNTGELFF.

This chain joins TRBV5-6 and TRBJ1-1, with TRBD1 as a possible D gene (6 bases). Germline lookup yields CDR1 SGHDT and CDR2 YYEEEE. The CDR3 runs to 19 residues. V was pared by 0 bases and J by 0 bases, with 21 bases between. The CDR3 sequence is CASSLVVFRDIPMNTEAFF. The CDR3 DNA reads TGTGCCAGCAGCTTGGTTGTTTTTCGGGACATTCCCATGAACACTGAAGCTTTCTTT.

The rearrangement uses TRBV7-3 and TRBJ1-5; no clear D gene. The V gene lost 2 bases and the J gene lost 1 base, with 6 bases spanning the gap. Germline values: CDR1 SGHTA, CDR2 FQGTGA. The CDR3 contains 14 residues. The CDR3 region is CASSLAPSNQPQHF. CDR3 DNA sequence: TGTGCCAGCAGCTTAGCGCCGAGCAATCAGCCCCAGCATTTT.

V is TRBV2 and J is TRBJ2-3; 14 positions match TRBD2. Germline loops: CDR1 SNHLY, CDR2 FYNNEI. Trimming at V came to 6 bases and at J to 4 bases, leaving 6 bases not matched to a gene. The CDR3 consists of 16 residues. This CDR3 is CASRGLAGERADTQYF. The CDR3 bases are TGTGCCAGCAGGGGACTAGCGGGGGAGAGGGCAGATACGCAGTATTTT.

The chain has TRBV5-1 and TRBJ2-7, with D possibly matching TRBD1 (5 bases). V lost 1 base, J lost 4 bases, and 18 bases lay in between. Germline V gene sequence: CDR1 SGHRS, CDR2 YFSETQ. The CDR3 length is 16 residues. The CDR3 bases are TGCGCCAGCAGCTTGCCGCAGGCTGGAAAGGGGTACGAGCAGTACTTC. The encoded protein is CASSLPQAGKGYEQYF.

The chain is built from TRBV19 and TRBJ2-7, with D possibly TRBD1 on 7 matching bases. The CDR3 is 15 residues long. CDR1 is LNHDA, CDR2 SQIVND, per germline (reference sequence). Trimming cost V 6 bases and J 3 bases, with 18 bases left between them. CDR3 in DNA: TGTGCCAGTAGCCCAACAGGGGAGGCCTTCTACGAGCAGTACTTC. Amino acids: CASSPTGEAFYEQYF. The variable domain in full, with the rest retrieved from reference TRBV19 and TRBJ2-7, is DGGITQSPKYLFRKEGQNVTLSCEQNLNHDAMYWYRQDPGQGLRLIYYSQIVNDFQKGDIAEGYSVSREKKESFPLTVTSAQKNPTAFYLCASSPTGEAFYEQYFGPGTRLTVT.

The chain employs TRBV7-9 and TRBJ2-7, with 9 bases fitting TRBD1. The trim removed 5 bases at V and 2 bases at J, leaving 19 bases unmatched. CDR3 length: 19 residues. Per germline, CDR1 SEHNR and CDR2 FQNEAQ (reference sequence). The CDR3 loop is CASSHAGTGWPGIAYEQYF. The CDR3 DNA is TGTGCCAGCAGCCACGCTGGGACAGGGTGGCCTGGCATCGCCTACGAGCAGTACTTC.

The chain uses TRBV27 and TRBJ2-3, with 7 positions matching TRBD1. Germline CDR1 MNHEY, CDR2 SMNVEV (reference sequence). The CDR3 extends over 17 amino acids. V gave up 2 bases and J gave up 0 bases; unmatched junction bases: 8. This CDR3 reads CASSLALGQWSTDTQYF. CDR3 in DNA: TGTGCCAGCAGTTTAGCTCTGGGACAGTGGAGCACAGATACGCAGTATTTT.

The CDR3 DNA follows: TGTGCCAGCAGCCGACCACAGGGCGGCAATCAGCCCCAGCATTTT. It codes for CASSRPQGGNQPQHF. This chain uses TRBV7-2 with TRBJ1-5; TRBD1 is a possible D gene (6 bases). CDR1 is SGHTA and CDR2 is FQGNSA in the germline V gene. This CDR3 is built from 15 residues. The V end lost 5 bases, the J end lost 2 bases, and 13 bases lay between the germline ends.

Points on this clone: Different DNA sequences within this sample yield the same CDR3. This sequence joins TRBV29-1 and TRBJ1-3; D not certain. This CDR3 has 11 amino acids. Germline V gene sequence: CDR1 SQVTM, CDR2 ANQGSEA. V was trimmed by 4 bases and J by 4 bases, leaving 5 bases between them. The CDR3 is CSVVLGNTIYF. The DNA of the CDR3 is TGCAGCGTTGTTCTAGGAAACACCATATATTTT.

The chain recombines TRBV6-5 with TRBJ1-1, with D maybe TRBD1 (6 bases). This CDR3 has 15 amino acids. The V and J ends lost 6 bases and 5 bases respectively, with 19 bases between them. Germline loops: CDR1 MNHEY, CDR2 SVGAGI. The CDR3 nucleotides are TGTGCCAGCAGGCCACTCCAGGGGCAGGGTACTGAAGCTTTCTTT. Protein: CASRPLQGQGTEAFF.

V is TRBV5-4 and J is TRBJ2-4; possible D gene TRBD2, 6 bases. CDR1 is SGHNT, CDR2 YYREEE, per germline (reference sequence). V shed 0 bases and J shed 3 bases, with 13 bases lying between them. CDR3 length equals 16 residues. DNA for the CDR3: TGTGCCAGCAGCTTGGATGGGGGGAATGTCAAAAACATTCAGTACTTC. Translated: CASSLDGGNVKNIQYF.

The chain combines TRBV7-2 with TRBJ1-2; 11 bases are shared with TRBD1. This CDR3 spans 14 amino acids. V gave up 3 bases and J gave up 6 bases; unmatched junction bases: 3. Germline values: CDR1 SGHTA, CDR2 FQGNSA. In DNA, the CDR3 is TGTGCCAGCAGCTTCGGACAGGGGGCGGATGGCTACACCTTC. It translates to CASSFGQGADGYTF.

As concerns this clone: The junction departs from the called germline gene at one end, perhaps through a read error. The chain joins TRBV7-7 to TRBJ2-7, with 8 positions matching TRBD2. The CDR3 extends over 17 amino acids. The germline CDR1 and CDR2 sequences are SSHAT and FNYEAQ (reference sequence). The CDR3 bases are TGTGCTAGCAGCTCAGGACCACCGGGACTAGGTGTCTACGAGCAGTACTTC. This gives the protein CASSSGPPGLGVYEQYF.

The chain recombines TRBV10-3 with TRBJ1-6, with 9 bases matching TRBD1. The V gene's germline CDR1 is ENHRY and CDR2 SYGVKD. This CDR3 contains 15 residues. The junction had 6 bases not matched to a gene; V was cut back by 2 bases and J by 10 bases. The CDR3 region is CAISEVGQGGSPLHF. For the CDR3, the DNA is TGTGCCATCAGTGAGGTGGGACAGGGAGGCTCACCCCTCCACTTT.

The chain carries TRBV6-5 and TRBJ2-7; 7 positions match TRBD2. CDR1 and CDR2 (germline): MNHEY, SVGAGI. V trimming: 7 bases; J trimming: 0 bases; junction bases outside the gene matches: 3. The CDR3 has 13 amino acids. CDR3 nucleotide sequence: TGTGCCAGCACCACGGGGGGCTCCTACGAGCAGTACTTC. The encoded protein is CASTTGGSYEQYF.

The rearrangement links TRBV5-1 to TRBJ2-5; the match to TRBD2 covers 13 bases. J gave up 2 bases and V 0 bases, and 1 base lay outside the gene matches. The CDR3 spans 16 residues. The germline CDR1 and CDR2 sequences are SGHRS and YFSETQ. The CDR3, as DNA: TGCGCCAGCAGCTTGGTACTAGCGGGGGGGCAAGAGACCCAGTACTTC. Translated, it gives CASSLVLAGGQETQYF.

The rearrangement uses TRBV5-6 and TRBJ1-2; D gene ambiguous. V lost 4 bases and J lost 7, with 20 bases in between. The CDR3 length is 15 residues. Germline V lookup: CDR1 SGHDT, CDR2 YYEEEE. CDR3: CASSPSLRAVGGYTF. The CDR3, as DNA: TGTGCCAGCAGCCCGTCTCTGAGGGCGGTTGGTGGCTACACCTTC.

The chain combines TRBV29-1 with TRBJ2-5; 7 positions match TRBD2. This CDR3 has 17 amino acids. With 3 bases clipped from V and 1 base from J, the junction kept 14 bases outside the gene matches. Germline assignment: CDR1 SQVTM and CDR2 ANQGSEA. As DNA, the CDR3 is TGCAGCGTTGAGCCGGGGTGGGCGGGGGATGCCCAAGAGACCCAGTACTTC. Its translation is CSVEPGWAGDAQETQYF.

The chain carries TRBV7-9 and TRBJ1-2, with TRBD1 as a possible D gene (6 bases). CDR1 and CDR2 from the germline V gene are SEHNR and FQNEAQ (reference sequence). V was shortened by 4 bases and J by 8 bases, with 11 bases between the two germline ends. The CDR3 is 12 residues long. CDR3 DNA: TGTGCCAGCAGCTCGGACAGTCCGGGCTACACCTTC. Residues: CASSSDSPGYTF.

In this sample, this clone turned up once. The gene calls are TRBV27 and TRBJ2-3; no clear D gene. V lost 5 bases, J lost 4 bases, and 19 bases lay in between. Germline loops: CDR1 MNHEY, CDR2 SMNVEV (reference sequence). The CDR3 covers 16 residues. The CDR3 here is CASSPRGRSAADTQYF. CDR3 DNA sequence: TGTGCCAGCAGTCCCAGAGGTCGATCAGCTGCAGATACGCAGTATTTT.

The chain employs TRBV18 and TRBJ2-2, with TRBD1 as a possible D gene (5 bases). The V end was cut by 2 bases, the J end by 3 bases, with 13 bases between. Germline CDR1 is KGHSH and CDR2 is LQKENI. The CDR3 is 16 residues long. The CDR3 bases are TGTGCCAGCTCACCAGACAGTACACCATACACCGGGGAGCTGTTTTTT. Protein: CASSPDSTPYTGELFF.